The 23 T cell receptor beta chains below come from one sample, sequenced in a study of identical twins. TCRdb reanalysed the 5' RACE reads using MiXCR and keeps one entry per CDR3 protein. The sample yields about 660,000 distinct CDR3 sequences, over 8.5% seen once. Separately, the same data were catalogued under a study of yellow fever vaccine responses in identical twins.

Sequencing used PBMCs. All receptors derive from a woman aged 18-35 years in good health.

This clonotype was detected only a few times. The chain uses TRBV11-2 and TRBJ2-5, with 11 bases matching TRBD2. Looked up from germline, CDR1 is SGHAT and CDR2 is FQNNGV. This CDR3 is 19 amino acids long. V trimming: 3 bases; J trimming: 5 bases; junction bases outside the gene matches: 17. CDR3 residues: CASSFSKTLSGRALETQYF. In DNA, the CDR3 is TGTGCCAGCAGCTTTTCTAAAACTCTTAGCGGGAGGGCCTTGGAGACCCAGTACTTC.

This clonotype was observed a handful of times. The CDR3 DNA reads as TGTGCCAGCAGCCGTGGGGGGGAGAACGAGCAGTACTTC. Translated, it gives CASSRGGENEQYF. The chain uses TRBV11-3 and TRBJ2-7, with TRBD2 identical over 7 bases. V lost 5 bases to trimming and J lost 5 bases; unmatched junction nucleotides: 6. Germline V gene data show CDR1 as SGHNT and CDR2 as YENEEA. This CDR3 is 13 amino acids long.

This clonotype showed up just a few times. The chain uses TRBV14 and TRBJ2-5; D may be TRBD1 (6 bases). V lost 0 bases and J lost 5, with 19 bases in between. Germline V gene data show CDR1 as SGHDN and CDR2 as FVKESK. The CDR3 is 17 residues long. The CDR3 nucleotides are TGTGCCAGCAGCCAAGATCGTTTGAACAGGGCTGAGGAGACCCAGTACTTC. Protein sequence: CASSQDRLNRAEETQYF.

This clonotype was picked up a small number of times. The CDR3 loop reads CATNRDYHNEQFF. In nucleotides, the CDR3 is TGTGCCACGAACCGGGACTATCACAATGAGCAGTTCTTC. The chain is built from TRBV7-9 and TRBJ2-1, with 7 bases aligning to TRBD2. V lost 10 bases and J lost 5; bases outside the gene matches: 8. The CDR3 has 13 amino acids. The germline V gene has CDR1 SEHNR and CDR2 FQNEAQ (reference sequence).

This clonotype was picked up a small number of times. V gene TRBV15 combines with J gene TRBJ2-1, with 13 positions matching TRBD2. Germline V gene data show CDR1 as LNHNV and CDR2 as YYDKDF (reference sequence). The CDR3 is made up of 18 amino acids. V lost 2 bases and J lost 4; bases outside the gene matches: 8. CDR3 nucleotides: TGTGCCACCAGCAGATCAACCGGGACTAGCGGGATTTACAATGAGCAGTTCTTC. It encodes CATSRSTGTSGIYNEQFF.

The chain joins TRBV20-1 to TRBJ2-3, with 11 bases aligning to TRBD2. With V trimmed by 2 bases and J by 2 bases, 9 bases remained unmatched. The CDR3 extends over 17 amino acids. Germline lookup yields CDR1 DFQATT and CDR2 SNEGSKA (reference sequence). For the CDR3, the DNA is TGCAGTGCTAGAATAGCGGGGGGGCTCGGAGACACAGATACGCAGTATTTT. It translates to CSARIAGGLGDTDTQYF.

This chain links TRBV18 with TRBJ1-1; TRBD1 matches 9 bases. CDR1 is KGHSH, CDR2 LQKENI, per germline. The CDR3 runs to 15 residues. J was trimmed by 7 bases and V by 1 base; bases with no gene match: 7. DNA for the CDR3: TGTGCCAGCTCACCACGGCCGGGACAGGGCAATGAAGCTTTCTTT. It encodes CASSPRPGQGNEAFF.

This clonotype showed up many times. The chain combines TRBV27 with TRBJ2-5, with TRBD1 as a possible D gene (6 bases). The CDR3 has 12 amino acids. Per germline, CDR1 MNHEY and CDR2 SMNVEV (reference sequence). Between the trimmed V and J ends, which lost 3 bases and 7 bases, there was a span of 9 bases. Here the CDR3 DNA reads TGTGCCAGCAGTTTGGAAGGGGGGACCCAGTACTTC. It translates to CASSLEGGTQYF.

The V call is TRBV7-2, the J call TRBJ2-7; TRBD1 matches at 11 bases. V lost 7 bases and J lost 6; bases outside the gene matches: 11. In germline, CDR1 is SGHTA, CDR2 FQGNSA. This CDR3 contains 15 residues. The DNA of the CDR3 is TGTGCCAGCACCCTTCCGGGACAGGGGGGAGGCGAGCAGTACTTC. Translating it yields CASTLPGQGGGEQYF.

The chain joins TRBV28 to TRBJ2-7; D unclear. V lost 3 bases and J 0 bases, leaving 21 bases between the germline ends. This CDR3 region has 18 residues. From germline, CDR1 is MDHEN and CDR2 SYDVKM. This CDR3 is CASSFPRTIPVYSYEQYF. CDR3 in DNA: TGTGCCAGCAGTTTTCCCCGAACTATTCCAGTGTACTCCTACGAGCAGTACTTC.

There are many counts of this clonotype. V gene TRBV20-1 combines with J gene TRBJ1-3; no reliable D call. Germline V gene sequence: CDR1 DFQATT, CDR2 SNEGSKA (reference sequence). V gave up 0 bases and J gave up 0 bases, with 6 bases separating them. CDR3 length: 14 amino acids. The CDR3 region is CSARDRFSGNTIYF. Here the CDR3 DNA reads TGCAGTGCTAGAGACAGGTTCTCTGGAAACACCATATATTTT.

This clonotype was observed a few times. V usage is TRBV27 and J usage is TRBJ2-7; 7 bases line up with TRBD1. CDR3 length: 13 residues. V gave up 5 bases and J gave up 5 bases; unmatched junction bases: 6. Per the germline V gene, CDR1 is MNHEY and CDR2 is SMNVEV (reference sequence). The CDR3 loop is CASSIGGNNEQYF. DNA for the CDR3: TGTGCCAGCAGTATAGGGGGCAACAACGAGCAGTACTTC.

This clonotype was picked up a small number of times. The chain employs TRBV11-2 and TRBJ1-1; D ambiguous. The CDR3 totals 14 residues. In germline, CDR1 is SGHAT, CDR2 FQNNGV. V lost 7 bases and J 4 bases, leaving 16 bases between the germline ends. The CDR3 DNA follows: TGTGCCAGCAACTATCGTGTTGGGTTCACTGAAGCTTTCTTT. It codes for CASNYRVGFTEAFF.

This clonotype was picked up many times. CDR3 in amino acids: CSARDFLAGDVEQYF. Written as DNA, the CDR3 is TGCAGTGCTAGAGATTTTCTAGCGGGAGATGTCGAGCAGTACTTC. The chain combines TRBV20-1 with TRBJ2-7; 10 bases line up with TRBD2. The CDR3 is 15 residues long. Germline CDR1 and CDR2: DFQATT and SNEGSKA (reference sequence). With V trimmed by 0 bases and J by 6 bases, 8 bases remained unmatched.

This clonotype appeared a few times. V is TRBV7-2 and J is TRBJ1-1; D unclear. Germline CDR1 and CDR2: SGHTA and FQGNSA. The CDR3 consists of 13 residues. Trimming cost V 3 bases and J 4 bases, with 9 bases left between them. The CDR3 nucleotides are TGTGCCAGCAGCTTGGCGTGGACCACTGAAGCTTTCTTT. It is translated as CASSLAWTTEAFF.

This clonotype was counted a few times. The chain recombines TRBV29-1 with TRBJ2-2; a possible D gene is TRBD1 (5 bases). CDR1 SQVTM and CDR2 ANQGSEA come from the germline V gene. V was clipped by 7 bases and J by 3 bases, with 12 bases between them. This CDR3 is 13 amino acids long. DNA for the CDR3: TGCAGCGCCCCCGACAGACACACCGGGGAGCTGTTTTTT. Protein: CSAPDRHTGELFF.

The DNA of the CDR3 is TGCGCCAGCAGCCAAGATCGAACGGGACAGGGAGGCACCGGGGAGCTGTTTTTT. Protein sequence: CASSQDRTGQGGTGELFF. The V call is TRBV4-3, the J call TRBJ2-2, with 9 bases identical to TRBD1. Trimming took 0 bases from V and 4 from J; bases not matched to a gene: 9. This CDR3 is 18 amino acids long. Germline-derived CDR1 and CDR2 are LGHNA and YSLEER.

Only a few counts were recorded for this clonotype. This chain links TRBV7-9 with TRBJ2-5; TRBD1 agrees at 7 bases. CDR1 and CDR2 from the germline V gene are SEHNR and FQNEAQ (reference sequence). The CDR3 spans 14 residues. The V gene end was trimmed by 5 bases and the J gene end by 1 base; junction bases not matched to a gene: 4. The CDR3 reads CASSTTGIQETQYF. As DNA, the CDR3 is TGTGCCAGCAGCACGACAGGGATCCAAGAGACCCAGTACTTC.

CDR3 in amino acids: CASREGGGANVLTF. The CDR3 DNA sequence: TGCGCCAGCAGAGAGGGTGGTGGGGCCAACGTCCTGACTTTC. The rearrangement links TRBV5-1 to TRBJ2-6, with a tentative D call TRBD2 (5 bases). Trimming removed 5 bases at V and 3 bases at J, with 9 bases between. CDR1 is SGHRS, CDR2 YFSETQ, per germline. The CDR3 runs 14 residues.

The chain joins TRBV5-1 to TRBJ2-1, with 9 bases that match TRBD1. This CDR3 is 15 amino acids long. V lost 4 bases to trimming and J lost 7 bases; unmatched junction nucleotides: 9. Germline V lookup: CDR1 SGHRS, CDR2 YFSETQ. CDR3 protein: CASSPGGTGRNEQFF. CDR3 DNA: TGCGCCAGCAGCCCGGGCGGGACAGGGCGAAATGAGCAGTTCTTC.

This chain joins TRBV20-1 and TRBJ2-1; no firm D call. V was shortened by 3 bases and J by 6 bases, with 3 bases between the two germline ends. Germline CDR1 DFQATT, CDR2 SNEGSKA (reference sequence). This CDR3 spans 10 amino acids. DNA of the CDR3: TGCAGTGCTAGCCCCAATGAGCAGTTCTTC. It translates to CSASPNEQFF.

The rearrangement joins TRBV9 to TRBJ2-3; tentative D call: TRBD1 (7 bases). V was trimmed by 0 bases and J by 3 bases, leaving 11 bases between them. The germline V gene has CDR1 SGDLS and CDR2 YYNGEE. The CDR3 loop spans 15 amino acids. Written as DNA, the CDR3 is TGTGCCAGCAGCGTAGTGGAGGGGGCGACAGATACGCAGTATTTT. Translating gives CASSVVEGATDTQYF.

The table lists this clonotype with many counts. The chain joins TRBV29-1 to TRBJ2-1, with D tentatively TRBD1 (5 bases). Trimming took 1 base from V and 14 from J, leaving 12 bases between them. CDR3 length: 11 residues. From germline, CDR1 is SQVTM and CDR2 ANQGSEA. The CDR3 sequence: CSVEGTSDKFF. The CDR3 bases are TGCAGCGTTGAAGGGACAAGCGACAAGTTCTTC.